This entry lists 22 T cell receptor beta chains sequenced from one sample in a study of blood T cells in healthy people across ages. A sample-barcoded 5' primer and a J-beta primer mix were used in a second PCR of about 7 to 11 cycles. TCRdb used MiXCR to reprocess the 5' RACE reads, holding one entry per CDR3 protein. This table has some 930,000 distinct CDR3 sequences, 25% to 35% appearing once. This same sample was also part of a study on T cells of mothers and their children.

The sequenced sample consisted of blood. These receptors all stem from a woman between 40 and 55 years old in good health.

The CDR3, as DNA: TGCGCCAGCAGCTCAAGCGGGGGCGCGGGTAGCGGCCTTCTTCAGTACTTC. Protein sequence: CASSSSGGAGSGLLQYF. The chain couples TRBV4-3 to TRBJ2-4; TRBD2 matches at 8 bases. From germline, CDR1 is LGHNA and CDR2 YSLEER. The ends lost 5 bases at V and 11 bases at J; junction bases unmatched: 20. This CDR3 comprises 17 residues.

The J gene is TRBJ2-3, the V gene TRBV4-2; D possibly corresponds to TRBD2 (5 bases). The CDR3 is 16 residues long. Germline-derived CDR1 and CDR2 are LGHNA and YNFKEQ. V dropped 1 base and J dropped 4 bases, with 15 bases sitting between them. The CDR3 spells CASSQGGWVRSDTQYF. The CDR3 coding sequence is TGTGCCAGCAGCCAAGGCGGGTGGGTTAGATCAGATACGCAGTATTTT.

This clonotype was seen only a few times. The gene calls are TRBV12-3 or TRBV12-4 and TRBJ1-5; D is uncertain. V lost 6 bases, J lost 0 bases, and 12 bases lay in between. The CDR3 totals 15 residues. Here the CDR3 reads CASSPQINSNQPQHF. Here the CDR3 DNA reads TGTGCCAGCAGCCCACAGATTAATAGCAATCAGCCCCAGCATTTT.

The V gene is TRBV19, the J gene TRBJ2-3; D is unresolved. The germline V and J ends were trimmed by 3 bases and 3 bases, with 13 bases remaining between them. Germline V gene data show CDR1 as LNHDA and CDR2 as SQIVND (reference sequence). CDR3 size: 15 residues. The chain's CDR3 is CASSIKAYSTDTQYF. In nucleotides, the CDR3 is TGTGCCAGTAGTATTAAGGCGTATTCTACAGATACGCAGTATTTT.

This clonotype was observed a few times. The V and J genes are TRBV12-3 or TRBV12-4 and TRBJ1-4; 8 nucleotides line up with TRBD1. With 6 bases clipped from V and 8 bases from J, the junction kept 14 bases outside the gene matches. The CDR3 spans 16 residues. CDR3: CASSEQGGSGREKLFF. The CDR3, as DNA: TGTGCCAGCAGCGAACAGGGGGGGAGCGGAAGAGAAAAACTGTTTTTT.

A word on this clonotype: This sequence may be a read error, since a much larger clone differs from it by one base. The chain employs TRBV7-9 and TRBJ1-2; D is ambiguous. Germline lookup yields CDR1 SEHNR and CDR2 FQNEAQ (reference sequence). The CDR3 is made up of 13 amino acids. Written as DNA, the CDR3 is TGTGCCGGCAGCCTAACAGACACGGATGGCTACACCTTC. Residues: CAGSLTDTDGYTF. Together with reference TRBV7-9 and TRBJ1-2, the CDR3 gives the full variable domain: DTGVSQNPRHKITKRGQNVTFRCDPISEHNRLYWYRQTLGQGPEFLTYFQNEAQLEKSRLLSDRFSAERPKGSFSTLEIQRTEQGDSAMYLCAGSLTDTDGYTFGSGTRLTVV.

CDR3 sequence (DNA): TGTGCCAGCAGTAACAGCGGGGGGGATTCAGATACGCAGTATTTT. It is translated as CASSNSGGDSDTQYF. The chain joins TRBV12-3 or TRBV12-4 to TRBJ2-3; 10 bases agree with TRBD2. The CDR3 runs 15 residues. Losses at the gene ends were 5 bases for V and 4 bases for J; bases not matched to a gene: 6.

In its sample, this clonotype was seen a few times. The chain's CDR3 is CASSSSATLAKNIQYF. The CDR3 DNA reads TGTGCCAGCAGCTCCTCAGCCACACTAGCCAAAAACATTCAGTACTTC. V and J are TRBV7-9 and TRBJ2-4; D uncertain. Germline V gene sequence: CDR1 SEHNR, CDR2 FQNEAQ (reference sequence). Deletions cut 4 bases from V and 0 bases from J, with 13 bases between. This CDR3 has 16 residues. The variable domain in full, completed from reference TRBV7-9 and TRBJ2-4, reads DTGVSQNPRHKITKRGQNVTFRCDPISEHNRLYWYRQTLGQGPEFLTYFQNEAQLEKSRLLSDRFSAERPKGSFSTLEIQRTEQGDSAMYLCASSSSATLAKNIQYFGAGTRLSVL.

This chain connects TRBV20-1 to TRBJ2-5, with 8 bases lining up with TRBD1. Looked up from germline, CDR1 is DFQATT and CDR2 is SNEGSKA (reference sequence). J lost 11 bases, V lost 6 bases, and 14 bases had no gene match. The CDR3 consists of 13 residues. In DNA form, the CDR3 reads TGCAGTGCCCCGGGACAGGTCTACAATGAGCAGTACTTC. It encodes CSAPGQVYNEQYF.

This chain joins TRBV20-1 and TRBJ1-5; TRBD1 matches 7 bases. The ends lost 3 bases at V and 7 bases at J; junction bases unmatched: 15. The CDR3 sequence is 16 residues long. From germline, CDR1 is DFQATT and CDR2 SNEGSKA (reference sequence). Written as DNA, the CDR3 is TGCAGTGCTAGGTTGGCCGGAGACAGGGAAGGGCAGCCCCAGCATTTT. Translating gives CSARLAGDREGQPQHF.

The genes are TRBV20-1 and TRBJ2-7, with a weak D call TRBD2 (5 bases). Trimming cost V 0 bases and J 2 bases, with 14 bases left between them. From germline, CDR1 is DFQATT and CDR2 SNEGSKA (reference sequence). The CDR3 loop spans 15 amino acids. The CDR3, as DNA: TGCAGTGCTAGAGATTTCCGGGAAAGGACCTACGAGCAGTACTTC. Translated, it gives CSARDFRERTYEQYF.

The chain carries TRBV7-3 and TRBJ2-3; TRBD2 is a possible D gene (6 bases). Germline-derived CDR1 and CDR2 are SGHTA and FQGTGA. The CDR3 length is 17 residues. Trimming cost V 5 bases and J 0 bases, with 18 bases left between them. CDR3 protein: CASSQYPMSGSTDTQYF. CDR3 DNA sequence: TGTGCCAGCAGCCAATACCCTATGAGCGGGAGCACAGATACGCAGTATTTT.

This chain uses TRBV20-1 with TRBJ1-2; weak D call: TRBD1 (6 bases). Trimming took off 6 bases at V and 5 bases at J, with 16 bases between the two ends. The CDR3 is 13 amino acids. The V gene's germline CDR1 is DFQATT and CDR2 SNEGSKA (reference sequence). CDR3 sequence reads: CSAPRTESYGYTF. The CDR3 DNA sequence: TGCAGTGCCCCTCGGACAGAAAGTTATGGCTACACCTTC.

This clonotype was observed a few times. Just one base apart from a much larger clone, this may be a read error. This chain links TRBV6-5 with TRBJ2-2, with D perhaps given as TRBD1 or TRBD2 (5 bases each). This CDR3 spans 14 amino acids. Germline V lookup: CDR1 MNHEY, CDR2 SVGAGI. The CDR3 is CATKASWGAGERFF. As DNA, the CDR3 is TGTGCCACCAAGGCCTCTTGGGGCGCCGGGGAGCGGTTTTTT.

This sequence joins TRBV7-9 and TRBJ2-3; 8 bases map to TRBD2. The CDR3 runs 15 residues. V trimming: 5 bases; J trimming: 3 bases; junction bases outside the gene matches: 7. Germline V lookup: CDR1 SEHNR, CDR2 FQNEAQ (reference sequence). In DNA, the CDR3 is TGTGCCAGCAGCCCAGCGGGGGCGGGGACAGATACGCAGTATTTT. Its protein product is CASSPAGAGTDTQYF.

The chain uses TRBV25-1 and TRBJ2-3, with D perhaps given as TRBD1 or TRBD2 (5 bases each). This CDR3 is 15 amino acids long. Germline V gene sequence: CDR1 MGHDK, CDR2 SYGVNS. Trimming removed 1 base from V and 8 bases from J, with 16 bases in between. As DNA, the CDR3 is TGTGCCAGCAGTGAATGGGGGATGGGCAGCGGTACGCAGTATTTT. It specifies CASSEWGMGSGTQYF.

V usage is TRBV3-1 and J usage is TRBJ2-7; 8 bases are shared with TRBD2. Trimming at V came to 3 bases and at J to 2 bases, leaving 12 bases not matched to a gene. The germline V gene has CDR1 LGHDT and CDR2 YNNKEL (reference sequence). This CDR3 is 17 amino acids long. The CDR3 loop is CASSQPLGGGLTYEQYF. The CDR3 coding sequence is TGTGCCAGCAGCCAGCCCCTAGGCGGGGGGCTAACCTACGAGCAGTACTTC.

This clonotype was seen more than once but under ten times. The chain combines TRBV5-1 with TRBJ2-1, with 12 bases aligning to TRBD2. V lost 3 bases to trimming and J lost 7 bases; unmatched junction nucleotides: 8. The CDR3 is made up of 16 amino acids. Germline CDR1 SGHRS, CDR2 YFSETQ. CDR3 nucleotides: TGCGCCAGCAGCTGGACAACTAGCGGGGGGATTAATGAGCAGTTCTTC. Protein sequence: CASSWTTSGGINEQFF.

The genes are TRBV24-1 and TRBJ2-7, with 7 positions matching TRBD1. There are 16 residues in the CDR3. Germline V gives CDR1 KGHDR, CDR2 SFDVKD. V dropped 6 bases and J dropped 7; count of bases not matched to a gene: 17. CDR3 sequence: CATSPTGVQNYNEQYF. CDR3 sequence (DNA): TGTGCCACCAGTCCCACAGGGGTCCAAAACTACAATGAGCAGTACTTC.

CDR3: CASSDTGTGVIQPQHF. The CDR3 DNA is TGTGCCAGCAGTGACACCGGGACAGGGGTAATCCAGCCCCAGCATTTT. The gene calls are TRBV12-3 or TRBV12-4 and TRBJ1-5, with TRBD1 identical over 10 bases. CDR3 length: 16 residues. The J segment lost 7 bases and the V segment lost 5 bases, leaving 11 bases of the junction unmatched.

This chain connects TRBV7-9 to TRBJ1-1; TRBD1 matches 8 bases. Trimming cost V 7 bases and J 1 base; bases outside gene matches: 5. CDR1 is SEHNR and CDR2 is FQNEAQ in the germline V gene (reference sequence). This CDR3 is 14 amino acids long. The DNA of the CDR3 is TGTGCCAGCACTCTGGACAGGGAGAACACTGAAGCTTTCTTT. This translates into CASTLDRENTEAFF.

The chain recombines TRBV25-1 with TRBJ2-1; a possible D gene is TRBD2 (6 bases). CDR3 size: 17 residues. Germline lookup yields CDR1 MGHDK and CDR2 SYGVNS. Trimming shortened V by 3 bases and J by 2 bases, and 17 bases separated the two germline ends. The CDR3 DNA reads TGTGCCAGCAGTGACCCCTCTGACGGGGGTACCTACAATGAGCAGTTCTTC. Its translation: CASSDPSDGGTYNEQFF.